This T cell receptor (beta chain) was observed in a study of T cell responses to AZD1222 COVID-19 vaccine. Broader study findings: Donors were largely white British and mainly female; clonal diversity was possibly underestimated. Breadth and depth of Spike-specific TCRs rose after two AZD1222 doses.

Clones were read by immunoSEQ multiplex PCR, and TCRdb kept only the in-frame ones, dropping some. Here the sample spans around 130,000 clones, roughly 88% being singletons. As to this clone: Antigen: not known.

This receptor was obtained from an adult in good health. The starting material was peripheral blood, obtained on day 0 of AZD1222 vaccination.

The CDR3 region is CASKVADGPYTDTQYF. CDR3 nucleotide sequence: TGTGCCAGTAAGGTCGCTGACGGACCCTACACAGATACGCAGTATTTT. The gene calls are TRBV19 and TRBJ2-3; D gene ambiguous. Trimming cost V 7 bases and J 2 bases, with 19 bases left between them. Germline lookup yields CDR1 LNHDA and CDR2 SQIVND (reference sequence). The CDR3 contains 16 residues.